This is a list of T cell receptor beta chains from one sample in a study of T cell responses to AZD1222 COVID-19 vaccine. Sequencing was performed with immunoSEQ multiplex PCR; in TCRdb, only in-frame clones are kept and a portion is missing. The table includes roughly 97,000 clones, about 88% detected once. The sample consisted of peripheral blood, taken on day 0 of AZD1222 vaccination. The source is an adult in good health. CDR3s include the opening cysteine and the closing phenylalanine or tryptophan. D genes are given only for firm matches. Clone size is stated in some rows and not others, as once, few, many or a class when expanded.

TRBJ1-1	-	-	TRBV5-1	CASSRSGRGNTEAFF	TGCGCCAGCAGCCGATCAGGTAGGGGGAACACTGAAGCTTTCTTT
TRBJ2-7	once	-	TRBV14	CASSQDLGTPLREQYF	TGTGCCAGCAGCCAAGATTTAGGGACACCGCTACGGGAGCAGTACTTC
TRBJ1-3	-	-	TRBV7-6	CASSPRTDSGNTIYF	TGTGCCAGCAGCCCTCGGACAGACTCTGGAAACACCATATATTTT
TRBJ1-3	-	-	TRBV18	CASSPFKGPGNTIYF	TGTGCCAGCTCTCCCTTTAAGGGCCCTGGAAACACCATATATTTT
TRBJ1-1	-	-	TRBV11-2	CASSAQGYTEAFF	TGTGCCAGCAGCGCTCAAGGTTACACTGAAGCTTTCTTT
TRBJ1-6	-	-	TRBV5-1	CASSLGRKDPLHF	TGCGCCAGCAGCTTAGGGAGGAAGGACCCCCTCCACTTT
TRBJ1-1	-	-	TRBV28	CASSLIDRMNTEAFF	TGTGCCAGCAGTTTAATTGACAGGATGAACACTGAAGCTTTCTTT
TRBJ2-4	once	TRBD2	TRBV4-3	CASSQGLAGGENIQYF	TGCGCCAGCAGCCAAGGACTAGCGGGGGGAGAAAACATTCAGTACTTC
TRBJ1-2	-	-	TRBV3-1/TRBV3-2	CASSKDGRANYGYTF	TGTGCCAGCAGCAAAGACGGACGAGCTAACTATGGCTACACCTTC
TRBJ2-7	-	-	TRBV11-2	CASSFWQGDNYEQYF	TGTGCCAGCAGCTTCTGGCAGGGAGATAACTACGAGCAGTACTTC
TRBJ2-2	-	-	TRBV6-5	CASITGPGELFF	TGTGCCAGCATCACAGGGCCCGGGGAGCTGTTTTTT
TRBJ1-3	-	-	TRBV6-5	CASSLGYSGNTIYF	TGTGCCAGCAGTCTGGGATACTCTGGAAACACCATATATTTT
TRBJ1-2	-	TRBD1	TRBV11-2	CASSLDRGQGGYGYTF	TGTGCCAGCAGCTTAGATCGGGGACAGGGGGGCTATGGCTACACCTTC